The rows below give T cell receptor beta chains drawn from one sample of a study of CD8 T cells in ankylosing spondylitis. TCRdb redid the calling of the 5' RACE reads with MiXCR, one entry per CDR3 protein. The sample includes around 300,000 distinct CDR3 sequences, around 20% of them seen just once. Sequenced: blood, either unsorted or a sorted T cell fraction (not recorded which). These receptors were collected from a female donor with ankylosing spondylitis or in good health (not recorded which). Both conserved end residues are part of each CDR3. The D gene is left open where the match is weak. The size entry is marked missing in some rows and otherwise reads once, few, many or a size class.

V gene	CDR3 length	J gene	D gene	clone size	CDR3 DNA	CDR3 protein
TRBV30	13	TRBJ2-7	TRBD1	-	TGTGCCTGGAGTGGGACAGGGACCTACGAGCAGTACTTC	CAWSGTGTYEQYF
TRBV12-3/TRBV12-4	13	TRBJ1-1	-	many	TGTGCCAGCAGTTTATTAGAGAACACTGAAGCTTTCTTT	CASSLLENTEAFF
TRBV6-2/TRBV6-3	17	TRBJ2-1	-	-	TGTGCCAGCAGTTACTCAAGGGGCGGGATTGCCTACAATGAGCAGTTCTTC	CASSYSRGGIAYNEQFF
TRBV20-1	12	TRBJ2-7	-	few	TGCAGTGTGGCGGGCCACCGCTACGAGCAGTACTTC	CSVAGHRYEQYF
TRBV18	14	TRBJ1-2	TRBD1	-	TGTGCCAGCTCACACCGGGACAGGGATTCTGGCTACACCTTC	CASSHRDRDSGYTF
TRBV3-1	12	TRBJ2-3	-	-	TGTGCCAGCAGCCAAGATCTAAGTGGCCTAGCGTTT	CASSQDLSGLAF
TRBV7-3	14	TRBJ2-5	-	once	TGTGCCAGCAGCTTAAATCAGTTAGGGGGACCCCAGTACTTC	CASSLNQLGGPQYF
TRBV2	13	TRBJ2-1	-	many	TGTGCCAGCAAGCAGGTCCGAGACAATGAGCAGTTCTTC	CASKQVRDNEQFF
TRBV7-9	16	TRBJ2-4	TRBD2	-	TGTGCCAGCAGTCTTTACGCACTAGCGGGAAAAAACATTCAGTACTTC	CASSLYALAGKNIQYF
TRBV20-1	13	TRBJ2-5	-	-	TGCAGTGCCCTTGTTGGAGGGTGGGGATCGCTGTACTTC	CSALVGGWGSLYF
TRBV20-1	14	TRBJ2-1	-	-	TGCAGTGCTAGAGATTTCGGAACTTACAATGAGCAGTTCTTC	CSARDFGTYNEQFF
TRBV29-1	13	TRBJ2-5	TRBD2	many	TGCAGCGGGACCCTAGCGGGAGGAGAGACCCAGTACTTC	CSGTLAGGETQYF
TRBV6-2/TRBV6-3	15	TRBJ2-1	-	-	TGTGCCAGCAGTGCTCCGACTAGCTCCTACAATGAGCAGTTCTTC	CASSAPTSSYNEQFF
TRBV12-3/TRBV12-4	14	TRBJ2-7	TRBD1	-	TGTGCCAGCAGTGCGGGACAGGGAAATTACGAGCAGTACTTC	CASSAGQGNYEQYF
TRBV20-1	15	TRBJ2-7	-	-	TGCAGTGCCCAGACGGGGGCTAGCGACTCCTACGAGCAGTACTTC	CSAQTGASDSYEQYF
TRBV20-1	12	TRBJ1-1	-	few	TGCAGTGCCGCTCGGAGGAACACTGAAGCTTTCTTT	CSAARRNTEAFF
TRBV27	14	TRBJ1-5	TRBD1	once	TGTGCCAGCAGTTTAAGGCAGGGGGATCAGCCCCAGCATTTT	CASSLRQGDQPQHF
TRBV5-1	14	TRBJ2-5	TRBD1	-	TGCGCCAGCAACCCCCGGACAGGGACTGAGACCCAGTACTTC	CASNPRTGTETQYF
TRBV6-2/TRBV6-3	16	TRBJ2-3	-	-	TGTGCCAGCAGTGCCCGTAGCCAACCTAGCACAGATACGCAGTATTTT	CASSARSQPSTDTQYF
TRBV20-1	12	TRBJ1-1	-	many	TGCAGCTCCAGTTGGGCGAACACTGAAGCTTTCTTT	CSSSWANTEAFF
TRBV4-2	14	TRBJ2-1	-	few	TGTGCCAGCAGCCAAGATCTCCTTCACAATGAGCAGTTCTTC	CASSQDLLHNEQFF
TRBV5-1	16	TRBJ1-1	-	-	TGCGCCAGCAGCTTGGTTCGGGGGCGCAGCGACACTGAAGCTTTCTTT	CASSLVRGRSDTEAFF
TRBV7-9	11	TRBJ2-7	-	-	TGTGCCAGCAAAACCTCTGGTGAGCAGTACTTC	CASKTSGEQYF
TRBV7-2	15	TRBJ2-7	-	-	TGTGCCAGCAGCCTAAGGGGACGCTTCTCCTACGAGCAGTACTTC	CASSLRGRFSYEQYF
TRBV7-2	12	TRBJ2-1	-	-	TGTGCCAGCAGCATGAGGACCATCCCCCTTTTCTTC	CASSMRTIPLFF
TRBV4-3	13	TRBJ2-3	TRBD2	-	TGCGCCAGCAGCCAGATAGCGGGGGATACGCAGTATTTT	CASSQIAGDTQYF
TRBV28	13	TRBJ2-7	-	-	TGTGCCAGCAGTGGGGGGACAGTCTACGAGCAGTACTTC	CASSGGTVYEQYF
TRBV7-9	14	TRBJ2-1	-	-	TGTGCCAGCAGCTGGCAGGGGCAGGCCAATGAGCAGTTCTTC	CASSWQGQANEQFF
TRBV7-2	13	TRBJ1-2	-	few	TGTGCCAGCAGCTTAGAGGTAGTTGTCGGCTACACCTTC	CASSLEVVVGYTF
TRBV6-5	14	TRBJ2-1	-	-	TGTGCCAGCAGTTCTTTGGGACTCGGCAATGAGCAGTTCTTC	CASSSLGLGNEQFF
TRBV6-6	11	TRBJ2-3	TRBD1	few	TGTGCCAGCATTAACAGGGGGAGGCAGTATTTT	CASINRGRQYF
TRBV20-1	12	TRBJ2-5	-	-	TGTCGTGCCTTGGGGCAAAGGGGAACCCAGTACTTC	CRALGQRGTQYF
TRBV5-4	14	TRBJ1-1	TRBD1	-	TGTGCCAGCAGCGAAGGACAGGGCGACACTGAAGCTTTCTTT	CASSEGQGDTEAFF
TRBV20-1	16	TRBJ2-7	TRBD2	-	TGCAGTGCTAGAGATCTGTGGGAGCGGGAGTACCACGAGCAGTACTTC	CSARDLWEREYHEQYF
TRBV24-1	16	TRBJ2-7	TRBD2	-	TGTGCCACCAGTGATTTCCGACTAGCGGGAGGCGACGAGCAGTACTTC	CATSDFRLAGGDEQYF
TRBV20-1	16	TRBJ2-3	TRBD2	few	TGCAGTGCTAAAGCCCAGCGGGAGGTGGGCACAGATACGCAGTATTTT	CSAKAQREVGTDTQYF
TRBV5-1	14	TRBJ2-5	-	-	TGCGCCAGCAGCTTGGGGCAGTACCAAGAGACCCAGTACTTC	CASSLGQYQETQYF
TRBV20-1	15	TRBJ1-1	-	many	TGCAGTGCTAGTGATGCCGGGACTGGAGGAACTGAAGCTTTCTTT	CSASDAGTGGTEAFF
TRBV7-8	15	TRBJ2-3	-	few	TGTGCCAGCAGCTTCCCCCTGGGGGCCACAGATACGCAGTATTTT	CASSFPLGATDTQYF
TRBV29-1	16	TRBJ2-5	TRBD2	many	TGCAGCGTTGAAGAAGTGACTAGCGGGGGCCAAGAGACCCAGTACTTC	CSVEEVTSGGQETQYF
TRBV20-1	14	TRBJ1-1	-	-	TGCAGTGCTAGAAAGAGGCGACGGAACACTGAAGCTTTCTTT	CSARKRRRNTEAFF
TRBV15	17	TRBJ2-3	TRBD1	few	TGTGCCACCAGCAGAGATCCAGGGGGACCGAGCACAGATACGCAGTATTTT	CATSRDPGGPSTDTQYF
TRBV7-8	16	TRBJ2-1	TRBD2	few	TGTGCCAGCCGGGCCCCCCTGCGGGAGGGTTACAATGAGCAGTTCTTC	CASRAPLREGYNEQFF
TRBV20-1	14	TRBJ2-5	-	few	TGCAGTGCTAGTGGAGCGGCAGTCCAAGAGACCCAGTACTTC	CSASGAAVQETQYF
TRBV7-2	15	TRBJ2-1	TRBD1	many	TGTGCCAGCAGCCACTCCGGGACAGATTACAATGAGCAGTTCTTC	CASSHSGTDYNEQFF
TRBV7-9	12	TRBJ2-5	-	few	TGTGCCACCTCCCCAGCCGGGGAGACCCAGTACTTC	CATSPAGETQYF
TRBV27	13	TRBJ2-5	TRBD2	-	TGTGCCAGCAGTTCCATTAGCGGGGAGACCCAGTACTTC	CASSSISGETQYF
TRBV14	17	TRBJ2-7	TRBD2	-	TGTGCCAGCAGCCAAGTTGCTAGCGGGAGGGTCAGCTACGAGCAGTACTTC	CASSQVASGRVSYEQYF
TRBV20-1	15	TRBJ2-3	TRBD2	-	TGCAGTGCTAGATCTGGGACTAGCGGGACAGATACGCAGTATTTT	CSARSGTSGTDTQYF
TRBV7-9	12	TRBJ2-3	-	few	TGTGCCAGCAGCGTTTTAACAGATACGCAGTATTTT	CASSVLTDTQYF
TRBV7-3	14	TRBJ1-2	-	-	TGTGCCAGCAGCCCAAATCGGGGGCAAGATGGCTACACCTTC	CASSPNRGQDGYTF
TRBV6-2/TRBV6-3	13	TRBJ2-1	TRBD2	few	TGTGCCAGCGGCCGAACTAGCGGTGGTGAGCAGTTCTTC	CASGRTSGGEQFF
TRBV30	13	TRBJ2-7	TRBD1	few	TGTGCCTGGACGACAGGGGTCTCCTACGAGCAGTACTTC	CAWTTGVSYEQYF
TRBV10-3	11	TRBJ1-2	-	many	TGTGCCATCAGTGAGGGGACTGGCTACACCTTC	CAISEGTGYTF
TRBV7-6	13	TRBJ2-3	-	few	TGTGCCAGCAGGGGTCGGGCCTGGGATACGCAGTATTTT	CASRGRAWDTQYF